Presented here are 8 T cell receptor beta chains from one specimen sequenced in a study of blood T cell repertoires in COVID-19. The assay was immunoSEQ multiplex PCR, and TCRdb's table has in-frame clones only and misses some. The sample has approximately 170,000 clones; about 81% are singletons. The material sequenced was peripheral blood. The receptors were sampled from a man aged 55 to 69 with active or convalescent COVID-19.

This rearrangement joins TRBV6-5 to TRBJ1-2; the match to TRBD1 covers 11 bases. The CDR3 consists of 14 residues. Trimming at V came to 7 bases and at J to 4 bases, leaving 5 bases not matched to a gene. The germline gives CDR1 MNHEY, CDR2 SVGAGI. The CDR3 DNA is TGTGCCAGCACGGGGGGACAGGGGGGCTATGGCTACACCTTC. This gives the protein CASTGGQGGYGYTF.

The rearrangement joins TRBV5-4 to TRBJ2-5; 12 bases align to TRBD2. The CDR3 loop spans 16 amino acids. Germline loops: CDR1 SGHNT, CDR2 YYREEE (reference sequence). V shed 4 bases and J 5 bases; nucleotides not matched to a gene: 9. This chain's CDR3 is CASSRWRGTSGETQYF. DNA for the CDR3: TGTGCCAGCAGCCGGTGGCGCGGGACTAGCGGGGAGACCCAGTACTTC.

The CDR3 DNA follows: TGTGCCAGCAGCTCGACAGGGGCCAACACTGAAGCTTTCTTT. Its protein is CASSSTGANTEAFF. The chain links TRBV5-4 to TRBJ1-1; TRBD1 matches at 8 bases. The junction had 3 bases not matched to a gene; V was cut back by 3 bases and J by 2 bases. The V gene's germline CDR1 is SGHNT and CDR2 YYREEE (reference sequence). This CDR3 is 14 amino acids long.

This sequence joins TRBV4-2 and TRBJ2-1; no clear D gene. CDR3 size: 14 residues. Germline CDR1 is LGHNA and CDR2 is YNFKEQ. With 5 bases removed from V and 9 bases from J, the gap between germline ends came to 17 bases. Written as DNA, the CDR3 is TGTGCCAGCAGCTACCGGGTCCTAGGTCCTGAGCAGTTCTTC. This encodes CASSYRVLGPEQFF.

CDR3 in amino acids: CASQLRDTYNSPLHF. The CDR3 nucleotides are TGTGCCAGCCAATTACGGGATACTTATAATTCACCCCTCCACTTT. V gene TRBV6-1 combines with J gene TRBJ1-6; D gene unclear. The CDR3 covers 15 residues. Germline CDR1 and CDR2: MNHNS and SASEGT. V lost 8 bases to trimming and J lost 4 bases, with 15 bases between them.

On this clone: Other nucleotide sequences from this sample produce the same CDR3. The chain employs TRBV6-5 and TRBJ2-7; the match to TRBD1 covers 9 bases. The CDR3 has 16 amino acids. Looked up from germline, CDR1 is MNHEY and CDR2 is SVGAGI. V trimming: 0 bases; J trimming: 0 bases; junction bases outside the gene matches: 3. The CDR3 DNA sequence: TGTGCCAGCAGTTACTCGAGGACAGGGGACTCCTACGAGCAGTACTTC. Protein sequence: CASSYSRTGDSYEQYF.

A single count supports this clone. DNA of the CDR3: TGTGCCAGCAGCTTGGTTCCTAGCGACAATGAGCAGTTCTTC. Protein product: CASSLVPSDNEQFF. The gene calls are TRBV5-4 and TRBJ2-1; the D gene is possibly TRBD2 (6 bases). The V gene lost 0 bases and the J gene lost 5 bases, with 9 bases spanning the gap. The CDR3 contains 14 residues. CDR1 and CDR2 (germline): SGHNT, YYREEE (reference sequence).

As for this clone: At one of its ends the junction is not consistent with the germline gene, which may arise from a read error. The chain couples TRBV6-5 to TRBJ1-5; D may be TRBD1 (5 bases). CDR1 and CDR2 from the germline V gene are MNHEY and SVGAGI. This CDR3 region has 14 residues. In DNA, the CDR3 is TGTGCCGGCAGCCCCAGGGAAAGGTTTCAGCCCCAGCATTTT. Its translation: CAGSPRERFQPQHF.